The 17 T cell receptor beta chains listed next were all sequenced from one sample in a study of identical twins. TCRdb reprocessed the 5' RACE reads via MiXCR and lists one record per CDR3 protein. The sample holds 550,000 to 700,000 distinct CDR3 sequences, approximately 22% seen once. The same sample was also used in a study of T cells expressing NK-cell markers.

Source material: PBMCs. The origin of the receptors is a woman under 30 in good health.

This clonotype was observed a handful of times. The chain recombines TRBV10-3 with TRBJ2-7; D is ambiguous. The CDR3 spans 14 residues. Germline V gene sequence: CDR1 ENHRY, CDR2 SYGVKD. The V and J ends lost 6 bases and 2 bases respectively, with 14 bases between them. CDR3 protein: CAISSFGRAYEQYF. CDR3 DNA: TGTGCCATCAGCAGTTTCGGACGAGCCTACGAGCAGTACTTC.

This clonotype was detected only a few times. V usage is TRBV12-3 or TRBV12-4 and J usage is TRBJ2-1, with 9 bases fitting TRBD2. The CDR3 contains 15 residues. V lost 7 bases and J lost 4; bases outside the gene matches: 8. The DNA for the CDR3 is TGTGCCAGCACCTTATGGCTAGCGGGGTACAATGAGCAGTTCTTC. The encoded protein is CASTLWLAGYNEQFF.

This clonotype has just a few counts. The chain carries TRBV2 and TRBJ1-2, with no clear D. CDR1 and CDR2 (germline): SNHLY, FYNNEI. The CDR3 has 13 amino acids. V was cut by 8 bases and J by 4 bases, with 14 bases left in between. The CDR3 reads CASLTPSGYGYTF. CDR3 DNA: TGTGCCAGCCTGACGCCGTCGGGCTATGGCTACACCTTC.

This sequence joins TRBV9 and TRBJ2-7; D might be TRBD1 (5 bases). The CDR3 is 15 amino acids. V was cut by 1 base and J by 2 bases, with 13 bases left in between. The V gene's germline CDR1 is SGDLS and CDR2 YYNGEE. This chain's CDR3 is CASSVNPGLAYEQYF. CDR3 DNA: TGTGCCAGCAGCGTAAACCCAGGGTTGGCCTACGAGCAGTACTTC.

This clonotype was observed a handful of times. This sequence joins TRBV6-1 and TRBJ2-7, with D tentatively TRBD2 (5 bases). Looked up from germline, CDR1 is MNHNS and CDR2 is SASEGT. Trimming removed 6 bases at V and 0 bases at J, with 15 bases between. This CDR3 spans 15 amino acids. This CDR3 is CASSPTGFISYEQYF. In DNA, the CDR3 is TGTGCCAGCAGCCCGACGGGATTTATCTCCTACGAGCAGTACTTC.

The rearrangement uses TRBV6-6 and TRBJ2-5; D is unclear. The V and J ends lost 2 bases and 10 bases respectively, with 8 bases between them. The CDR3 has 11 amino acids. CDR1 is MNHNY and CDR2 is SVGAGI in the germline V gene (reference sequence). The CDR3 sequence is CASSYVQHQYF. The DNA for the CDR3 is TGTGCCAGCAGTTACGTTCAGCACCAGTACTTC.

The chain combines TRBV6-1 with TRBJ1-5; TRBD1 matches 9 bases. V trimming: 6 bases; J trimming: 7 bases; junction bases outside the gene matches: 10. The CDR3 is made up of 15 amino acids. Germline values: CDR1 MNHNS, CDR2 SASEGT. CDR3 in DNA: TGTGCCAGCAGCCTAGGGACAGGGATTGGCCAGCCCCAGCATTTT. Translated: CASSLGTGIGQPQHF.

Only a few counts were recorded for this clonotype. Germline is not matched at one junction end, which may reflect a read error. The V gene is TRBV20-1, the J gene TRBJ1-1; D remains unclear. The length of the CDR3 is 11 residues. The germline CDR1 and CDR2 sequences are DFQATT and SNEGSKA (reference sequence). The CDR3 here is CSARGRREGFF. CDR3 nucleotides: TGCAGTGCTAGGGGCAGGCGAGAAGGTTTCTTT.

This chain connects TRBV12-3 or TRBV12-4 to TRBJ1-1, with TRBD1 as a possible D gene (5 bases). The V end was cut by 9 bases, the J end by 4 bases, with 18 bases between. CDR3 size: 14 residues. CDR3 protein: CASHRHVSGTEAFF. Written as DNA, the CDR3 is TGTGCCAGTCACAGGCACGTCTCAGGCACTGAAGCTTTCTTT.

Note on this clonotype: One end of the junction is discordant with germline, which a read error may explain. The gene calls are TRBV5-1 and TRBJ2-5; D gene uncertain. This CDR3 spans 13 amino acids. Per the germline V gene, CDR1 is SGHRS and CDR2 is YFSETQ. CDR3 loop: CASRLENQETQYF. The CDR3 bases are TGCGCCAGCAGGTTGGAGAATCAAGAGACCCAGTACTTC.

This clonotype showed up just a few times. CDR3 region: CSASNPAIYVETQYF. The CDR3, as DNA: TGCAGTGCAAGCAACCCCGCGATTTACGTCGAGACCCAGTACTTC. This sequence joins TRBV20-1 and TRBJ2-5; D not certain. From germline, CDR1 is DFQATT and CDR2 SNEGSKA (reference sequence). The CDR3 contains 15 residues. Trimming cost V 6 bases and J 5 bases, with 22 bases left between them.

The chain combines TRBV24-1 with TRBJ2-5, with D unclear. Trimming took off 4 bases at V and 1 base at J, with 21 bases between the two ends. Germline CDR1 reads KGHDR; CDR2 reads SFDVKD. This CDR3 contains 18 residues. CDR3 loop: CATSDPSDLRLVQETQYF. The CDR3 DNA sequence: TGTGCCACCAGTGACCCCTCTGACCTACGCCTCGTCCAAGAGACCCAGTACTTC.

The chain uses TRBV5-1 and TRBJ2-1; 10 nucleotides agree with TRBD2. V dropped 2 bases and J dropped 1; count of bases not matched to a gene: 3. The length of the CDR3 is 16 residues. Germline V gene sequence: CDR1 SGHRS, CDR2 YFSETQ. The CDR3 coding sequence is TGCGCCAGCAGCTTCCAGCGGGGGGGATCCTACAATGAGCAGTTCTTC. This translates into CASSFQRGGSYNEQFF.

This clonotype appeared a few times. The rearrangement uses TRBV5-1 and TRBJ2-2; D call uncertain. V lost 5 bases and J lost 4, with 15 bases in between. Germline CDR1 is SGHRS and CDR2 is YFSETQ. The length of the CDR3 is 15 residues. CDR3 nucleotides: TGCGCCAGCAGTCCATTCGGGCCTTTCACCGGGGAGCTGTTTTTT. As protein: CASSPFGPFTGELFF.

The CDR3 spells CATHAGREGHTQYF. CDR3 coding DNA: TGTGCCACTCACGCCGGGCGGGAGGGCCATACCCAGTACTTC. The rearrangement joins TRBV12-3 or TRBV12-4 to TRBJ2-5; TRBD2 matches 9 bases. J was trimmed by 8 bases and V by 10 bases; bases with no gene match: 14. The CDR3 has 14 residues.

The J gene is TRBJ2-7, the V gene TRBV5-5; tentatively, D is TRBD2 (5 bases). V gave up 1 base and J gave up 3 bases, with 11 bases separating them. Germline V lookup: CDR1 SGHKS, CDR2 YYEKEE (reference sequence). The CDR3 has 14 residues. CDR3 sequence: CASSLQRFNYEQYF. The CDR3 DNA reads as TGTGCCAGCAGCTTGCAGCGGTTCAACTACGAGCAGTACTTC.

This clonotype has just a few counts. This chain joins TRBV4-3 and TRBJ2-7, with D possibly TRBD2 on 6 matching bases. This CDR3 has 15 amino acids. V gave up 0 bases and J gave up 3 bases, with 12 bases separating them. Germline V gene data show CDR1 as LGHNA and CDR2 as YSLEER. In DNA, the CDR3 is TGCGCCAGCAGCCAAGATAGTAGCGGCCTCTACGAGCAGTACTTC. Residues: CASSQDSSGLYEQYF.